The source of this TCR beta chain is a study of blood T cell repertoires in COVID-19. Turning to the study itself: Sites in the United States, Italy and Spain provided acute and convalescent COVID-19 samples. T cells, B-cell-depleted T cells, or PBMCs provided the cDNA or gDNA that served as material.

The CDR3 totals 13 residues. The germline V gene encodes CDR1 SGHVS and CDR2 FQNEAQ. V was pared by 4 bases and J by 6 bases, with 9 bases between. Per the original methods: Amplification with reference gene primers provided the estimates of nucleated cell counts. Profiling relied on immunoSEQ multiplex PCR, and the TCRdb table lists in-frame clones only, not all of them. D and trimming come from the DNA, and the V and J calls and clone size come from that table. The sample records 100,000 to 120,000 clones, 76% being singletons. The sample consisted of peripheral blood. This chain links TRBV7-8 with TRBJ2-2; a weak D match, TRBD1 (5 bases). The sequence came from a woman of 80 years or more with acute or convalescent COVID-19. CDR3: CASSWQGPGELFF. CDR3 DNA: TGTGCCAGCAGCTGGCAGGGTCCCGGGGAGCTGTTTTTT.